The entry that follows covers one T cell receptor beta chain sequence. The data stem from a study of blood T cell repertoires in COVID-19. Authors' data handling: Amplified reference gene primers provided the basis for estimating nucleated cell counts. Using immunoSEQ multiplex PCR, the repertoire was profiled, and TCRdb retains in-frame clones only, with some absent. The V and J calls and clone size are taken from that table; D and trimming were inferred from the DNA. The top ten clones hold 3% to 4% of a sample with roughly 160,000 clones, 87% of them seen once. Looked up from germline, CDR1 is SGHRS and CDR2 is YFSETQ. The CDR3 has 15 residues. Trimming took 0 bases from V and 9 from J; bases not matched to a gene: 4.

The TCR comes from a woman aged 60-75 years who had recovered from COVID-19. The chain recombines TRBV5-1 with TRBJ1-6; 9 nucleotides line up with TRBD1. The sequenced sample was peripheral blood. CDR3 nucleotides: TGCGCCAGCAGCTTGGACAGGGGGCGCGTTTCACCCCTCCACTTT. This codes for CASSLDRGRVSPLHF.